The 15 T cell receptor beta chains in this list originate from one sample, sequenced in a study of response to subunit inactivated influenza vaccine. Via MiXCR, TCRdb re-called the RT-PCR reads, giving one row per CDR3 protein. This table has 490,000 or so distinct CDR3 sequences, 6.5% to 8% appearing once. This specimen consisted of PBMCs from blood, obtained roughly 24 months after vaccination. These receptors all come from a man aged 50-75 years who received an inactivated influenza vaccine.

This clonotype was picked up many times. The gene calls are TRBV11-2 and TRBJ2-7; 7 positions match TRBD1. Trimming removed 5 bases from V and 7 bases from J; junction bases left unmatched: 14. The V gene's germline CDR1 is SGHAT and CDR2 FQNNGV. The length of the CDR3 is 15 residues. This CDR3 reads CASSPNSGGSWEQYF. CDR3 in DNA: TGTGCCAGCAGCCCAAACTCAGGGGGTTCTTGGGAGCAGTACTTC.

This clonotype has more than one count but fewer than ten. The chain combines TRBV5-6 with TRBJ2-7; 7 nucleotides match TRBD2. V shed 3 bases, J shed 5 bases, and the junction held 8 bases outside the gene matches. The CDR3 runs to 14 residues. In germline, CDR1 is SGHDT, CDR2 YYEEEE. The CDR3 bases are TGTGCCAGCAGCTGGTGGGAGGGGACCCACGAGCAGTACTTC. Protein: CASSWWEGTHEQYF.

The CDR3 nucleotides are TGTGCCAGCAGTCGAAGGACAGGGTTCCAAGAGACCCAGTACTTC. Protein product: CASSRRTGFQETQYF. The rearrangement links TRBV7-9 to TRBJ2-5; 8 bases align to TRBD1. The CDR3 is made up of 15 amino acids. Germline V CDR1 and CDR2: SEHNR, FQNEAQ (reference sequence). The ends lost 6 bases at V and 1 base at J; junction bases unmatched: 7.

This clonotype was recorded at least ten times. The chain employs TRBV20-1 and TRBJ1-5; no firm D call. The germline CDR1 and CDR2 sequences are DFQATT and SNEGSKA (reference sequence). V was shortened by 3 bases and J by 7 bases, with 10 bases between the two germline ends. The length of the CDR3 is 12 residues. The CDR3 loop reads CSASLSEQPQHF. As DNA, the CDR3 is TGCAGTGCTAGCCTCAGTGAGCAGCCCCAGCATTTT.

In its sample, this clonotype was seen many times. The CDR3 loop reads CASSPGQGISEQYF. DNA of the CDR3: TGTGCCAGCAGCCCGGGACAGGGGATATCCGAGCAGTACTTC. The chain uses TRBV6-1 and TRBJ2-7; 10 nucleotides line up with TRBD1. The V and J ends lost 6 bases and 6 bases, in that order; junction bases with no gene match: 8. This CDR3 is 14 amino acids long. Germline V gene lookup returns CDR1 MNHNS and CDR2 SASEGT.

This clonotype was observed a handful of times. This chain links TRBV7-9 with TRBJ1-4, with D possibly being TRBD1 (5 bases). In germline, CDR1 is SEHNR, CDR2 FQNEAQ (reference sequence). The CDR3 has 14 residues. Trimming pared 6 bases from V and 4 bases from J, leaving 12 bases between. CDR3 in amino acids: CASRTTGLNEKLFF. CDR3 sequence (DNA): TGTGCCAGCAGAACCACGGGACTTAATGAAAAACTGTTTTTT.

The chain employs TRBV10-3 and TRBJ2-3, with D perhaps assigned TRBD1 or TRBD2 (6 bases each). Between the trimmed V and J ends, which lost 1 base and 4 bases, there was a span of 21 bases. The CDR3 covers 18 residues. The germline V gene encodes CDR1 ENHRY and CDR2 SYGVKD. The CDR3 protein is CAISELVVGGLRPDTQYF. CDR3 sequence (DNA): TGTGCCATCAGTGAGTTGGTCGTGGGGGGCCTTAGACCAGATACGCAGTATTTT.

This clonotype was detected a few times. V and J are TRBV20-1 and TRBJ2-5, with TRBD2 matching over 10 bases. The V segment lost 3 bases and the J segment 5 bases; nucleotides outside the gene matches: 9. CDR1 and CDR2 from the germline V gene are DFQATT and SNEGSKA (reference sequence). This CDR3 has 15 amino acids. CDR3 nucleotide sequence: TGCAGTGCTAGGTCCGGGACTAGCGATCGGGAGACCCAGTACTTC. This gives the protein CSARSGTSDRETQYF.

About this clonotype: The junction differs from germline at one of its ends, possibly a read error. The chain has TRBV9 and TRBJ1-5; TRBD1 agrees at 11 bases. The length of the CDR3 is 14 residues. Germline V gene lookup returns CDR1 SGDLS and CDR2 YYNGEE. The chain's CDR3 is CAGSGQGANQPQHF. DNA of the CDR3: TGTGCCGGCAGCGGACAGGGGGCTAATCAGCCCCAGCATTTT.

In its sample, this clonotype was seen many times. Written as DNA, the CDR3 is TGTGCCAGCAGCACCGGACAGGGAGGAATTTCGGACATTCAGTACTTC. Residues: CASSTGQGGISDIQYF. The chain uses TRBV2 and TRBJ2-4; 8 nucleotides match TRBD1. CDR3 length: 16 amino acids. The trim removed 6 bases at V and 8 bases at J, leaving 15 bases unmatched. The germline gives CDR1 SNHLY, CDR2 FYNNEI.

The chain is built from TRBV20-1 and TRBJ1-1; D is undetermined. V shed 0 bases and J shed 4 bases, with 12 bases lying between them. In germline, CDR1 is DFQATT, CDR2 SNEGSKA (reference sequence). The CDR3 totals 14 residues. CDR3 residues: CSAREWQKGTEAFF. CDR3 in DNA: TGCAGTGCTAGAGAATGGCAGAAAGGCACTGAAGCTTTCTTT.

This clonotype was counted at least ten times. The chain is built from TRBV12-3 or TRBV12-4 and TRBJ1-6, with D perhaps TRBD1 (5 bases). The CDR3 is 17 residues long. V gave up 5 bases and J gave up 0 bases, with 14 bases separating them. CDR3 nucleotide sequence: TGTGCCAGCAGTCGCGGGGCCCCGGGCTCCTATAATTCACCCCTCCACTTT. This translates into CASSRGAPGSYNSPLHF.

This clonotype was detected a few times. The V call is TRBV6-1, the J call TRBJ2-5, with D perhaps matching TRBD1 (6 bases). Germline CDR1 and CDR2: MNHNS and SASEGT. The V end lost 1 base, the J end lost 5 bases, and 11 bases lay between the germline ends. The CDR3 sequence is 14 residues long. CDR3 nucleotides: TGTGCCAGCAGTGAAGGGACAGTGGGGGAGACCCAGTACTTC. Its protein product is CASSEGTVGETQYF.

This clonotype occurred a few times. This chain's CDR3 is CSARDPRGQIDTQYF. Here the CDR3 DNA reads TGCAGTGCTAGAGATCCTCGGGGGCAGATTGATACGCAGTATTTT. V is TRBV20-1 and J is TRBJ2-3, with D possibly called TRBD1 or TRBD2 (6 bases each). Germline loops: CDR1 DFQATT, CDR2 SNEGSKA (reference sequence). The V end lost 0 bases, the J end lost 6 bases, and 16 bases lay between the germline ends. This CDR3 region has 15 residues.

CDR3 nucleotides: TGCGCCAGCAGCTTGGAATCCTTTCGGGACAGTTACTACGAGCAGTACTTC. Protein sequence: CASSLESFRDSYYEQYF. The rearrangement uses TRBV5-1 and TRBJ2-7, with 7 positions matching TRBD1. The CDR3 sequence is 17 residues long. In germline, CDR1 is SGHRS, CDR2 YFSETQ. The trim removed 0 bases at V and 3 bases at J, leaving 12 bases unmatched.